Below, 10 T cell receptor beta chains from the same sample are listed, as sequenced in a study of siplizumab effects on memory and regulatory T cells. Profiling relied on immunoSEQ multiplex PCR, and the TCRdb table lists in-frame clones only, not all of them. Among about 87,000 clones listed, 75% to 90% were seen once. Input material: CD4+ T cells sorted from blood. The source is a human donor in good health.

V and J are TRBV6-1 and TRBJ2-4; TRBD1 matches 7 bases. The CDR3 sequence is 15 residues long. Germline assignment: CDR1 MNHNS and CDR2 SASEGT. The trim removed 2 bases at V and 4 bases at J, leaving 5 bases unmatched. The CDR3 DNA follows: TGTGCCAGCAGTGAACAATCACAGGGGAAAAACATTCAGTACTTC. Translating gives CASSEQSQGKNIQYF.

Note on this clone: Other DNA sequences from this sample encode an identical CDR3 as well. The gene calls are TRBV6-5 and TRBJ1-2; a possible D gene is TRBD1 (5 bases). The ends were cut back, 2 bases at V and 0 bases at J, with 7 bases in the middle. Germline V gene lookup returns CDR1 MNHEY and CDR2 SVGAGI. The CDR3 extends over 14 amino acids. CDR3 residues: CASSYTGANYGYTF. The DNA of the CDR3 is TGTGCCAGCAGTTACACAGGTGCTAACTATGGCTACACCTTC.

V is TRBV28 and J is TRBJ2-7; 8 nucleotides agree with TRBD2. The CDR3 has 13 amino acids. Germline-derived CDR1 and CDR2 are MDHEN and SYDVKM. Trimming at V came to 8 bases and at J to 3 bases, leaving 6 bases not matched to a gene. CDR3 nucleotides: TGTGCCAGCGACAGCGGGAGTCTCTACGAGCAGTACTTC. The encoded protein is CASDSGSLYEQYF.

The rearrangement joins TRBV14 to TRBJ2-1, with a possible D match to TRBD2 (6 bases). Germline lookup yields CDR1 SGHDN and CDR2 FVKESK. CDR3 size: 15 residues. Trimming took off 1 base at V and 4 bases at J, with 11 bases between the two ends. CDR3 in amino acids: CASSQGRVWYNEQFF. In nucleotides, the CDR3 is TGTGCCAGCAGCCAAGGGAGGGTCTGGTACAATGAGCAGTTCTTC.

This clone was seen a single time. The genes are TRBV10-3 and TRBJ2-1; D gene uncertain. V lost 4 bases and J 4 bases, leaving 8 bases between the germline ends. CDR3 size: 13 residues. Germline CDR1 ENHRY, CDR2 SYGVKD. CDR3 coding DNA: TGTGCCATCAGTGTGTCGAGTTACAATGAGCAGTTCTTC. Translated: CAISVSSYNEQFF.

The J gene is TRBJ1-2, the V gene TRBV4-2; D not resolved. Germline CDR1 is LGHNA and CDR2 is YNFKEQ. V was pared by 1 base and J by 0 bases, with 0 bases between. This CDR3 contains 12 residues. CDR3 amino acids: CASSQANYGYTF. The CDR3 region has the DNA TGTGCCAGCAGCCAAGCTAACTATGGCTACACCTTC.

This clone was counted once. The chain combines TRBV7-9 with TRBJ1-4; no reliable D call. The CDR3 covers 14 residues. Germline CDR1 is SEHNR and CDR2 is FQNEAQ (reference sequence). V lost 4 bases and J 0 bases, leaving 6 bases between the germline ends. The CDR3 DNA reads TGTGCCAGCAGCTCAAGAGCAACTAATGAAAAACTGTTTTTT. It encodes CASSSRATNEKLFF.

This clone was observed once. The chain links TRBV19 to TRBJ2-7; D perhaps matches TRBD1 (6 bases). Germline V gene lookup returns CDR1 LNHDA and CDR2 SQIVND (reference sequence). The CDR3 length is 14 residues. V was trimmed by 5 bases and J by 0 bases, leaving 11 bases between them. In DNA, the CDR3 is TGTGCCAGTAGTGAGGGGGTGGGCTCCTACGAGCAGTACTTC. This gives the protein CASSEGVGSYEQYF.

DNA for the CDR3: TGTGCCAGCAGGCTCGACAGGGGGCTCACCGGGGAGCTGTTTTTT. This gives the protein CASRLDRGLTGELFF. This chain links TRBV2 with TRBJ2-2; 10 nucleotides match TRBD1. The V gene end was trimmed by 6 bases and the J gene end by 4 bases; junction bases not matched to a gene: 5. CDR1 is SNHLY, CDR2 FYNNEI, per germline. The CDR3 length is 15 residues.

The CDR3 loop reads CASSQEKRGQVGEKLFF. The DNA for the CDR3 is TGCGCCAGCAGCCAAGAGAAGAGGGGACAGGTGGGGGAAAAACTGTTTTTT. This chain links TRBV4-1 with TRBJ1-4; 8 positions agree with TRBD1. J gave up 8 bases and V 0 bases, and 11 bases lay outside the gene matches. Germline V gene sequence: CDR1 MGHRA, CDR2 YSYEKL. The CDR3 contains 17 residues.